This T cell receptor (beta chain) originates from a study of CXCR3-negative and CXCR3-positive naive CD8 T cells. Points from the study as a whole: Naive CXCR3-negative and CXCR3-positive cells had similar TRBV-TRBJ usage; memory differed. In cryopreserved cells, CXCR3 expression partially decreased, and fresh PBMCs were used in most assays. Naive cells that were CXCR3-positive had more hydrophobic TRB CDR3s (compared with CXCR3-negative naive cells).

CDR3 size: 14 residues. CDR1 and CDR2 from the germline V gene are SGHRS and YFSETQ. Libraries were UMI-labeled 5' RACE TRB cDNA. Reanalyzing the 5' RACE reads, TCRdb keeps one entry per CDR3 protein, without DNA. The sample holds about 130,000 distinct CDR3 sequences. Concerning this clonotype: Its specificity is unknown.

Input material: naive CXCR3- CD8+ T cells from blood. The subset: CD45RO-CCR7+CD27+CD95- naive CD8+ T cells lacking CXCR3 (TNR3-). The sequence came from a human donor in good health. Some clones in this sample may be carry-over from other donors' samples. V usage is TRBV5-1 and J usage is TRBJ2-1; TCRdb calls TRBD2, which cannot be checked without DNA. This chain's CDR3 is CASSLEGLYNEQFF.